The clone carrying this T cell receptor beta chain occurred once. As yet, its antigen is unknown. This sample was included in a study of OX40 agonist ivuxolimab in advanced cancers. Per germline, CDR1 KGHSH and CDR2 LQKENI. This CDR3 spans 13 amino acids. The germline V and J ends were trimmed by 3 bases and 8 bases, with 13 bases remaining between them. Broader study findings: Among patients with partial responses at 0.1-3.0 mg/kg, clonal expansion was among the lowest. Determination of antigen specificity was not performed for the expanded peripheral T cells. Clonal expansion was seen in CD4+ and CD8+ blood T cells by week 6 at 0.1 to 3.0 mg/kg. Low levels of normalized T-cell clonal expansion also appeared in some nonresponders.

Repertoires were generated with immunoSEQ multiplex PCR, while TCRdb's copy carries only in-frame clones and drops some. The sample includes about 82,000 clones, 91% of them seen just once. The clonotype was recovered from an adult with an advanced solid tumor such as melanoma, head and neck, liver or kidney cancer. The sample in question was CD4+ or CD8+ T cells sorted from blood, obtained in a trial of the OX40 agonist ivuxolimab. This chain uses TRBV18 with TRBJ1-1, with D possibly matching TRBD1 (5 bases). DNA for the CDR3: TGTGCCAGCTCACCGAGGGGTATCCAAGAAGCTTTCTTT. Amino acids: CASSPRGIQEAFF.